This TCR beta chain is drawn from a study of regulatory T cells in long-lasting Graves disease. Across the study: Less than 3 months of antithyroid drugs had been taken by newly diagnosed Graves' patients.

Time point defined: newly diagnosed GD, antithyroid drugs for less than 3 months. RNA from PBMCs was the source of the TCR library. A volume of around 8.7 milliliters of peripheral blood was collected in EDTA tubes. This clonotype has a count of ten or more. The CDR3 spans 15 residues. The V gene end was trimmed by 5 bases and the J gene end by 4 bases; junction bases not matched to a gene: 8. In germline, CDR1 is MDHEN, CDR2 SYDVKM. Arm-PCR of CDR3 regions and iRepertoire HTBI primers were used to build TCR beta libraries. In TCRdb, the multiplex PCR reads were re-called with MiXCR into one record per CDR3 protein. The sample has 200,000 to 250,000 distinct CDR3 sequences; roughly a fifth are singletons. The data also belong to a second study, concerning T cells in Graves' hyperthyroidism and ophthalmopathy.

The specimen comprised peripheral blood mononuclear cells (PBMCs), sampled at new diagnosis, from a patient treated with antithyroid drugs. This sequence joins TRBV28 and TRBJ1-5; TRBD1 matches at 7 bases. The receptor was derived from a woman in her twenties or thirties with Graves disease. In nucleotides, the CDR3 is TGTGCCAGCAGTAGGTTAGGGGGCTCGAATCAGCCCCAGCATTTT. Its protein product is CASSRLGGSNQPQHF.